The 28 T cell receptor beta chains presented below share a single source sample, sequenced in a study of blood T cell repertoires in COVID-19. The method was immunoSEQ multiplex PCR; TCRdb's version includes in-frame clones alone and lacks a portion of them. The data show around 260,000 clones, 75% to 90% seen once. The sequenced sample was peripheral blood. All receptors come from a man aged 30 to 39 with acute or convalescent COVID-19.

A remark on this clone: At the DNA level, this CDR3 is encoded by other sequences in the same sample as well. The chain recombines TRBV28 with TRBJ1-4; 7 bases align to TRBD1. This CDR3 is 14 amino acids long. The germline CDR1 and CDR2 sequences are MDHEN and SYDVKM. V was clipped by 1 base and J by 7 bases; unmatched bases: 3. The CDR3 DNA reads TGTGCCAGCAGTTTATCAGGGGGAAGTGAAAAACTGTTTTTT. Its protein is CASSLSGGSEKLFF. Full variable domain (remainder filled in from reference TRBV28 and TRBJ1-4): DVKVTQSSRYLVKRTGEKVFLECVQDMDHENMFWYRQDPGLGLRLIYFSYDVKMKEKGDIPEGYSVSREKKERFSLILESASTNQTSMYLCASSLSGGSEKLFFGSGTQLSVL.

The chain joins TRBV12-3 or TRBV12-4 to TRBJ1-5; D ambiguous. This CDR3 is 13 amino acids long. The V and J ends lost 6 bases and 7 bases respectively, with 13 bases between them. The CDR3 here is CASRGREWQPQHF. CDR3 coding DNA: TGTGCCAGCAGGGGGAGAGAGTGGCAGCCCCAGCATTTT.

This chain uses TRBV19 with TRBJ2-7; a weak D match, TRBD1 (6 bases). V lost 4 bases and J 4 bases, leaving 11 bases between the germline ends. Germline loops: CDR1 LNHDA, CDR2 SQIVND (reference sequence). The CDR3 loop spans 13 amino acids. This chain's CDR3 is CASSKEQGYEQYF. As DNA, the CDR3 is TGTGCCAGTAGTAAAGAACAGGGATACGAGCAGTACTTC.

The chain joins TRBV6-4 to TRBJ1-2; tentative D call: TRBD1 (6 bases). Germline V gene data show CDR1 as MRHNA and CDR2 as SNTAGT. The CDR3 has 15 residues. The V end lost 6 bases, the J end lost 7 bases, and 21 bases lay between the germline ends. CDR3 region: CASSPFPGAKGGYTF. The DNA of the CDR3 is TGTGCCAGCAGCCCGTTCCCAGGGGCAAAGGGTGGCTACACCTTC.

This chain uses TRBV28 with TRBJ2-7; 7 bases map to TRBD1. The CDR3 contains 14 residues. With V trimmed by 6 bases and J by 1 base, 6 bases remained unmatched. The germline CDR1 and CDR2 sequences are MDHEN and SYDVKM. The DNA for the CDR3 is TGTGCCAGCAGCCCTCAGGGGGTTTCCTACGAGCAGTACTTC. It translates to CASSPQGVSYEQYF.

The chain has TRBV10-3 and TRBJ2-7, with D tentatively TRBD2 (5 bases). The germline CDR1 and CDR2 sequences are ENHRY and SYGVKD. Trimming stripped 8 bases from V and 7 bases from J, with 12 bases between. This CDR3 contains 11 residues. The CDR3 DNA sequence: TGTGCCATCCGTCGGGATTGGGAGCAGTACTTC. Translating it yields CAIRRDWEQYF.

V and J are TRBV6-2 or TRBV6-3 and TRBJ2-3, with 9 bases aligning to TRBD2. The CDR3 covers 16 residues. With 0 bases clipped from V and 2 bases from J, the junction kept 3 bases outside the gene matches. Germline CDR1 MNHEY, CDR2 SVGEGT. The CDR3 bases are TGTGCCAGCAGTTACTCGATAGCGGGAGACACAGATACGCAGTATTTT. This sequence encodes CASSYSIAGDTDTQYF.

V usage is TRBV28 and J usage is TRBJ1-3; D is uncertain. Trimming removed 1 base from V and 2 bases from J, with 6 bases in between. From germline, CDR1 is MDHEN and CDR2 SYDVKM. The CDR3 totals 14 residues. DNA for the CDR3: TGTGCCAGCAGTTTATACACAGCTGGAAACACCATATATTTT. Its protein is CASSLYTAGNTIYF.

The chain couples TRBV28 to TRBJ2-7, with 10 bases that match TRBD1. The CDR3 totals 15 residues. CDR1 and CDR2 from the germline V gene are MDHEN and SYDVKM. After removal of 3 bases from V and 1 base from J, the junction contained 3 bases not matched to a gene. CDR3 nucleotides: TGTGCCAGCAGTTTTCCGGGACAGGGGTCCTACGAGCAGTACTTC. This sequence encodes CASSFPGQGSYEQYF.

The table lists this clone with a few counts. This rearrangement joins TRBV6-4 to TRBJ2-1; possible D gene TRBD2, 5 bases. Germline values: CDR1 MRHNA, CDR2 SNTAGT. The CDR3 is 14 amino acids. V was clipped by 2 bases and J by 4 bases, with 9 bases between them. The CDR3 nucleotides read TGTGCCAGCAGTGACGAACGGGATTACAATGAGCAGTTCTTC. It codes for CASSDERDYNEQFF.

The chain couples TRBV5-5 to TRBJ2-7; the match to TRBD2 covers 9 bases. Trimming at V came to 0 bases and at J to 2 bases, leaving 6 bases not matched to a gene. The CDR3 covers 16 residues. Germline V gene data show CDR1 as SGHKS and CDR2 as YYEKEE (reference sequence). The CDR3 here is CASSLGKGLAAYEQYF. The CDR3, as DNA: TGTGCCAGCAGCTTGGGGAAGGGACTAGCAGCCTACGAGCAGTACTTC.

The chain employs TRBV28 and TRBJ1-2; D ambiguous. The CDR3 covers 13 residues. CDR1 and CDR2 from the germline V gene are MDHEN and SYDVKM. V was pared by 10 bases and J by 1 base, with 13 bases between. The CDR3 nucleotides read TGTGCCACCAACGAAGAGTTTAACTATGGCTACACCTTC. Its translation is CATNEEFNYGYTF.

The V and J genes are TRBV12-3 or TRBV12-4 and TRBJ2-7; D unclear. Trimming left V 2 bases short and J 3 bases short, with 5 bases between. The CDR3 totals 12 residues. CDR3 sequence reads: CASSLQYYEQYF. The CDR3, as DNA: TGTGCCAGCAGTTTACAGTACTACGAGCAGTACTTC.

This clone was counted a single time. V gene TRBV15 combines with J gene TRBJ1-5; possibly TRBD1 for D (5 bases). The CDR3 loop spans 13 amino acids. Germline CDR1 is LNHNV and CDR2 is YYDKDF (reference sequence). Trimming stripped 5 bases from V and 3 bases from J, with 8 bases between. CDR3 residues: CATSPGLNQPQHF. The CDR3, as DNA: TGTGCCACCAGCCCGGGACTCAATCAGCCCCAGCATTTT.

The V gene is TRBV25-1, the J gene TRBJ2-7; 7 bases line up with TRBD2. Losses at the gene ends were 4 bases for V and 4 bases for J; bases not matched to a gene: 7. This CDR3 region has 14 residues. The germline CDR1 and CDR2 sequences are MGHDK and SYGVNS. In DNA, the CDR3 is TGTGCCAGCAGTGGTTCGTTGGGGGGGTACGAGCAGTACTTC. Translating it yields CASSGSLGGYEQYF.

This clone is a singleton in its sample. The chain combines TRBV28 with TRBJ2-1; D might be TRBD2 (6 bases). The CDR3 runs to 13 residues. Germline CDR1 is MDHEN and CDR2 is SYDVKM. V was shortened by 6 bases and J by 6 bases, with 12 bases between the two germline ends. CDR3 nucleotides: TGTGCCAGCAGCTATGGGACTTCCAATGAGCAGTTCTTC. Encoded protein: CASSYGTSNEQFF.

For this clone: The junction and the germline gene differ at one end; a read error may be behind it. The chain employs TRBV7-7 and TRBJ2-1, with 7 bases that match TRBD2. In germline, CDR1 is SSHAT, CDR2 FNYEAQ (reference sequence). This CDR3 is 14 amino acids long. The DNA for the CDR3 is TGTGCTAGCAGCGCAGCGGGGACTTACAATGAGCAGTTCTTC. It encodes CASSAAGTYNEQFF.

The chain is built from TRBV10-3 and TRBJ1-1; TRBD1 is a possible D gene (5 bases). Germline CDR1 reads ENHRY; CDR2 reads SYGVKD. The CDR3 extends over 15 amino acids. The V end lost 3 bases, the J end lost 0 bases, and 11 bases lay between the germline ends. CDR3 coding DNA: TGTGCCATCAGTGATCCAGGGAACCTGAACACTGAAGCTTTCTTT. Its translation: CAISDPGNLNTEAFF.

The chain uses TRBV5-4 and TRBJ2-3, with D possibly being TRBD2 (5 bases). In germline, CDR1 is SGHNT, CDR2 YYREEE (reference sequence). V lost 4 bases and J lost 4, with 13 bases in between. The CDR3 consists of 14 residues. In DNA, the CDR3 is TGTGCCAGCAGCGGTGGACTCCCGGCAGATACGCAGTATTTT. This encodes CASSGGLPADTQYF.

This clone was recorded a few times. The chain recombines TRBV18 with TRBJ1-2; D is unclear. There are 11 residues in the CDR3. In germline, CDR1 is KGHSH, CDR2 LQKENI. V dropped 3 bases and J dropped 5 bases, with 4 bases sitting between them. CDR3 DNA: TGTGCCAGCTCACCCAGTTATGGCTACACCTTC. Its translation is CASSPSYGYTF.

This chain joins TRBV28 and TRBJ2-1; D perhaps matches TRBD1 (5 bases). V was pared by 2 bases and J by 12 bases, with 14 bases between. The germline V gene has CDR1 MDHEN and CDR2 SYDVKM. This CDR3 is 13 amino acids long. The DNA for the CDR3 is TGTGCCAGCAGTTTAGAGACAGTGATCCGGCAGTTCTTC. Translated, it gives CASSLETVIRQFF.

This sequence joins TRBV5-8 and TRBJ2-7; TRBD1 might be the D (5 bases). Trimming took 4 bases from V and 3 from J, leaving 8 bases between them. The CDR3 totals 12 residues. Germline CDR1 is SGHTS and CDR2 is YDEGEE. The CDR3 coding sequence is TGTGCCAGCAGCCCGACAGTCTACGAGCAGTACTTC. It is translated as CASSPTVYEQYF.

The gene calls are TRBV18 and TRBJ1-1; the D is unclear. The CDR3 runs 13 residues. V gave up 8 bases and J gave up 0 bases, with 10 bases separating them. In germline, CDR1 is KGHSH, CDR2 LQKENI. Here the CDR3 reads CASLLGMNTEAFF. The CDR3 DNA follows: TGTGCCAGCCTACTCGGGATGAACACTGAAGCTTTCTTT.

The V call is TRBV30, the J call TRBJ1-6, with TRBD1 matching 7 bases. Germline CDR1 reads GTSNPN; CDR2 reads SVGIG (reference sequence). V lost 8 bases to trimming and J lost 7 bases; unmatched junction nucleotides: 8. CDR3 size: 13 residues. CDR3 in amino acids: CAGKGTANSPLHF. CDR3 DNA: TGTGCCGGAAAGGGGACAGCAAATTCACCCCTCCACTTT.

The chain couples TRBV5-4 to TRBJ2-1; possibly TRBD1 for D (5 bases). The V and J ends lost 0 bases and 4 bases respectively, with 11 bases between them. The germline V gene encodes CDR1 SGHNT and CDR2 YYREEE (reference sequence). This CDR3 is built from 15 residues. The chain's CDR3 is CASSLDRGIYNEQFF. DNA of the CDR3: TGTGCCAGCAGCTTGGATAGGGGAATATACAATGAGCAGTTCTTC. The whole variable domain, filled in from reference TRBV5-4 and TRBJ2-1, reads ETGVTQSPTHLIKTRGQQVTLRCSSQSGHNTVSWYQQALGQGPQFIFQYYREEENGRGNFPPRFSGLQFPNYSSELNVNALELDDSALYLCASSLDRGIYNEQFFGPGTRLTVL.

This chain connects TRBV18 to TRBJ2-5, with 12 bases that match TRBD2. The CDR3 covers 17 residues. Germline assignment: CDR1 KGHSH and CDR2 LQKENI. V gave up 0 bases and J gave up 5 bases; unmatched junction bases: 7. The CDR3 DNA sequence: TGTGCCAGCTCACCACCGACTAGCGGGAGTGTTCGGGAGACCCAGTACTTC. Translated: CASSPPTSGSVRETQYF.

The sample holds one count of this clone. This chain connects TRBV6-5 to TRBJ2-7; D is perhaps TRBD2 (6 bases). V lost 4 bases and J 0 bases, leaving 13 bases between the germline ends. Germline CDR1 is MNHEY and CDR2 is SVGAGI. The CDR3 runs to 15 residues. In nucleotides, the CDR3 is TGTGCCAGCAGTTTTGCGGGAAGAAGCTCCTACGAGCAGTACTTC. Its protein product is CASSFAGRSSYEQYF.

CDR3: CASSQGSFYGYTF. CDR3 sequence (DNA): TGTGCCAGCAGCCAGGGTAGCTTCTATGGCTACACCTTC. The genes are TRBV7-2 and TRBJ1-2; D perhaps matches TRBD1 (5 bases). Looked up from germline, CDR1 is SGHTA and CDR2 is FQGNSA. The CDR3 extends over 13 amino acids. Deletions cut 5 bases from V and 4 bases from J, with 11 bases between.